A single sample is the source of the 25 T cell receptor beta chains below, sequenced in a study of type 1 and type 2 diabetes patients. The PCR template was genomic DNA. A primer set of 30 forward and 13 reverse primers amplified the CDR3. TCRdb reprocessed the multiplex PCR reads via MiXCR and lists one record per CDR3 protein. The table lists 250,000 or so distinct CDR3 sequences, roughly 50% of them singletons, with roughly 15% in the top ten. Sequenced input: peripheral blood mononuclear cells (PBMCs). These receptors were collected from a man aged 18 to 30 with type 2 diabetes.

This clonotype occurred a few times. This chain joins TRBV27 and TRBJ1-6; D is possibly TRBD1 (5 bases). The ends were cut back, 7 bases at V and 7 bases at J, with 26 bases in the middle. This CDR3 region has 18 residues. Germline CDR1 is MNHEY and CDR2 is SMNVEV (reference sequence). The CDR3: CASIKKPPGPVSNSPLHF. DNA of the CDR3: TGTGCCAGCATTAAAAAGCCCCCGGGACCGGTGTCGAATTCACCCCTCCACTTT.

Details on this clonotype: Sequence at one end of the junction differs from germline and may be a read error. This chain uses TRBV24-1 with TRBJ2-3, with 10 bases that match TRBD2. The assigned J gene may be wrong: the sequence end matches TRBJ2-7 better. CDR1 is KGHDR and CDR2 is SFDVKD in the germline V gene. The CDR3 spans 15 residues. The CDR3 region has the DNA TGTGCCACCAGTGAAAGCGGGAGGGGGTCCTTCGAGCAGTACTTC. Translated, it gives CATSESGRGSFEQYF.

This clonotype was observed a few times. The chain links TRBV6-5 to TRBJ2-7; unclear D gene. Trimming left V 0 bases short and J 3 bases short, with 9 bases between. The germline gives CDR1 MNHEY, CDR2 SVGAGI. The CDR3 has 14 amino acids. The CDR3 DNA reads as TGTGCCAGCAGTTACTCGAAAACATTCTACGAGCAGTACTTC. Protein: CASSYSKTFYEQYF.

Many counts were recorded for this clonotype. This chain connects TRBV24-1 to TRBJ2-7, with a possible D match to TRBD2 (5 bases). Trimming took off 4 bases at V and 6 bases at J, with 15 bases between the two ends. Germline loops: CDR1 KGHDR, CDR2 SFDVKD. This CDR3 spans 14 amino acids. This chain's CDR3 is CATSEDSPTSEQYF. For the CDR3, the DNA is TGTGCCACCAGTGAGGACTCACCTACCTCCGAGCAGTACTTC.

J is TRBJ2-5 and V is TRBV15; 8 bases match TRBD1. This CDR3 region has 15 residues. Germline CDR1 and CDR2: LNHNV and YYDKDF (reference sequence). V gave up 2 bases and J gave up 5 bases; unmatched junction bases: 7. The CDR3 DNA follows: TGTGCCACCAGCAGACCCAGGGGGCGCGGGGAGACCCAGTACTTC. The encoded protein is CATSRPRGRGETQYF.

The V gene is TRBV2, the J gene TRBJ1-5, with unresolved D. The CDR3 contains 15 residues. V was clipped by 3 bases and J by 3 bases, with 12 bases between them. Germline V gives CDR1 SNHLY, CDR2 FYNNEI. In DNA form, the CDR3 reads TGTGCCAGCAGTGACGGCACGACCTCCAATCAGCCCCAGCATTTT. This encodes CASSDGTTSNQPQHF.

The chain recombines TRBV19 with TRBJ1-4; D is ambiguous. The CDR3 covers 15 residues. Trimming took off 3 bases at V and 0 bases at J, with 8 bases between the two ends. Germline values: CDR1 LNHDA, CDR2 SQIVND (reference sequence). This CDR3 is CASSISSSTNEKLFF. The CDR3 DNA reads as TGTGCCAGTAGTATCTCCAGCTCAACTAATGAAAAACTGTTTTTT.

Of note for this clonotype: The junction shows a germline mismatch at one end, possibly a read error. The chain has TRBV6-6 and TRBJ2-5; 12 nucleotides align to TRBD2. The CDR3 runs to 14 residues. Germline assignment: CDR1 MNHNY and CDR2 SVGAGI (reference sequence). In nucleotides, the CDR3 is TGTGCCAGCAGTGAGACTAGCGGGAGCAGGAAGAGGTCCTTC. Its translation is CASSETSGSRKRSF.

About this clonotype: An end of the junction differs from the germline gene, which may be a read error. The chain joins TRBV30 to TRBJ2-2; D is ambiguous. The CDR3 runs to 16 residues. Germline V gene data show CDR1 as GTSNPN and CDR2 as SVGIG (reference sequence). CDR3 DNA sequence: TGTGCCAGGAGTGTAATTCGGCGATCGAACACCGGGGAGCTGTTTTTT. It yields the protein CARSVIRRSNTGELFF.

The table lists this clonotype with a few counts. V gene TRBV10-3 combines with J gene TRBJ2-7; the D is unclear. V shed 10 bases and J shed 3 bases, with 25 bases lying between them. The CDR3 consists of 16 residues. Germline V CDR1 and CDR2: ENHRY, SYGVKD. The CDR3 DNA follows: TGTGCCAACCCCGTCGTACCCCGTCCGAACTACTACGAGCAGTACTTC. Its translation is CANPVVPRPNYYEQYF.

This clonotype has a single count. CDR3 in DNA: TGTGCCAGTAGAGGCGTAGGCAGACAGGGGAACTATGGCTACACCTTC. It specifies CASRGVGRQGNYGYTF. The V and J genes are TRBV19 and TRBJ1-2, with 8 nucleotides matching TRBD1. From germline, CDR1 is LNHDA and CDR2 SQIVND (reference sequence). The CDR3 is 16 residues long. The V and J ends lost 6 bases and 2 bases, in that order; junction bases with no gene match: 11.

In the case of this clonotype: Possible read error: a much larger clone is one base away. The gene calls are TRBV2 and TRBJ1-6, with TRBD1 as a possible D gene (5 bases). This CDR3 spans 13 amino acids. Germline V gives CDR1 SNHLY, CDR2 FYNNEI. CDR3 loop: CASHRDPNSSLHF. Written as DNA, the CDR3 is TGTGCCAGCCACCGGGACCCAAATTCATCCCTCCACTTT.

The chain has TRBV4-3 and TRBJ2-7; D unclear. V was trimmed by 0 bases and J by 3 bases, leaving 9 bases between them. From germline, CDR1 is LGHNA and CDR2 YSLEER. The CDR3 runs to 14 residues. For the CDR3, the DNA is TGCGCCAGCAGCCAAGATCGTTCCGACTACGAGCAGTACTTC. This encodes CASSQDRSDYEQYF.

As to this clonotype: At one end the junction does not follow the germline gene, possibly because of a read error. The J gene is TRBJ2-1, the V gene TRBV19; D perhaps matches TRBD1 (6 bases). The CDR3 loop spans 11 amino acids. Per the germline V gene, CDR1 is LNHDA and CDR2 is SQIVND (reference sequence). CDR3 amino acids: CASSGGTEQFF. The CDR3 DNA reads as TGCGCCAGCAGTGGTGGGACAGAGCAGTTCTTC.

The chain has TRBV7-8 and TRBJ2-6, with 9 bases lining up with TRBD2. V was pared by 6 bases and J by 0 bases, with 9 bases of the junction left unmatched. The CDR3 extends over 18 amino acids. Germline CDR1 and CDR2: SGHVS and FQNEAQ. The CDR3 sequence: CASRLTSGFSSGANVLTF. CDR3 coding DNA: TGTGCCAGCAGATTGACTAGCGGATTTTCCTCTGGGGCCAACGTCCTGACTTTC.

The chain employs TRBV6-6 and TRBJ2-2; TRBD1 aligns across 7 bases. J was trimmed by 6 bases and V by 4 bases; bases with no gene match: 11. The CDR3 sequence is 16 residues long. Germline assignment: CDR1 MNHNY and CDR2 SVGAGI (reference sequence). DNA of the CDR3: TGTGCCAGCAGTTTAGGCCGGGACAGCAGACCCGGGGAGCTGTTTTTT. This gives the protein CASSLGRDSRPGELFF.

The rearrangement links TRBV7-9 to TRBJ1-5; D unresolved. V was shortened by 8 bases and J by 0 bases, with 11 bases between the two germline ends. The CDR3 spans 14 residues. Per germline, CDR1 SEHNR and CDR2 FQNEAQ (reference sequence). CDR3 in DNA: TGTGCCAGCTCGTCGCAGATTAGCAATCAGCCCCAGCATTTT. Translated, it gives CASSSQISNQPQHF. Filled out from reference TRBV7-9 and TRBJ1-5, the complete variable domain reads DTGVSQNPRHKITKRGQNVTFRCDPISEHNRLYWYRQTLGQGPEFLTYFQNEAQLEKSRLLSDRFSAERPKGSFSTLEIQRTEQGDSAMYLCASSSQISNQPQHFGDGTRLSIL.

The CDR3, as DNA: TGTGCCAGCAGCTTAGTCTCCATGAAGTTGGAGACCCAGTACTTC. Translating it yields CASSLVSMKLETQYF. The V call is TRBV11-2, the J call TRBJ2-5; the D is unclear. This CDR3 comprises 15 residues. CDR1 SGHAT and CDR2 FQNNGV come from the germline V gene. V dropped 1 base and J dropped 5 bases, with 14 bases sitting between them.

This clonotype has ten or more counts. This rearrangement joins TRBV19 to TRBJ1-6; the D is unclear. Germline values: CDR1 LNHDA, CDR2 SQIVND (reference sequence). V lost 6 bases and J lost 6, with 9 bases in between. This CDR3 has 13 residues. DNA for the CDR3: TGTGCCAGTAGGAACGCGATTAATTCACCCCTCCACTTT. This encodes CASRNAINSPLHF.

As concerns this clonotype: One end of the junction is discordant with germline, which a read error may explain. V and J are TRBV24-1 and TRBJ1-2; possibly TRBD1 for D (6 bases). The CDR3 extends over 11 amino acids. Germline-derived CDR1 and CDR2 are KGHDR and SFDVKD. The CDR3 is CATSDFGQQIF. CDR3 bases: TGTGCCACCAGTGATTTTGGACAGCAGATCTTC.

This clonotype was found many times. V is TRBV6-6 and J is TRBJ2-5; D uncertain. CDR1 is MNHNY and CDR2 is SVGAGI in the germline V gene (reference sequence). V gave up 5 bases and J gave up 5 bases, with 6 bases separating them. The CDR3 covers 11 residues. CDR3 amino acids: CASSPVETQYF. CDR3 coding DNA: TGTGCCAGCAGTCCCGTGGAGACCCAGTACTTC.

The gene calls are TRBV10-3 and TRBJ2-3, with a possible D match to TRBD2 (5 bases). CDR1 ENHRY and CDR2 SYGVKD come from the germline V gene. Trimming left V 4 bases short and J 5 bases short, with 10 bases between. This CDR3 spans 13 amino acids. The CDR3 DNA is TGTGCCATCAGTGGCGGCAGCGGAGATACGCAGTATTTT. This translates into CAISGGSGDTQYF.

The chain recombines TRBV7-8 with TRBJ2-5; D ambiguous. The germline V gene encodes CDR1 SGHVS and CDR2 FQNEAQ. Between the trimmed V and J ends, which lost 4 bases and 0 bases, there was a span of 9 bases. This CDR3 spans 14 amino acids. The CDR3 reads CASSSPDHQETQYF. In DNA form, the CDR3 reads TGTGCCAGCAGCTCTCCAGACCACCAAGAGACCCAGTACTTC.

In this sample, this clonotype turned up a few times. CDR3 loop: CASTPDREDQPQHF. CDR3 DNA sequence: TGTGCCAGCACCCCGGACAGGGAGGATCAGCCCCAGCATTTT. The chain carries TRBV12-3 or TRBV12-4 and TRBJ1-5, with TRBD1 matching over 8 bases. The CDR3 spans 14 residues. V gave up 7 bases and J gave up 5 bases; unmatched junction bases: 7.

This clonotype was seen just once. Written as DNA, the CDR3 is TGTGCCAGCAGCGTAGAGGGGGGACAGGGTTTGGGGAACACTGAAGCTTTCTTT. This translates into CASSVEGGQGLGNTEAFF. V is TRBV9 and J is TRBJ1-1; the match to TRBD1 covers 9 bases. The length of the CDR3 is 18 residues. With 0 bases clipped from V and 1 base from J, the junction kept 10 bases outside the gene matches. Germline values: CDR1 SGDLS, CDR2 YYNGEE.